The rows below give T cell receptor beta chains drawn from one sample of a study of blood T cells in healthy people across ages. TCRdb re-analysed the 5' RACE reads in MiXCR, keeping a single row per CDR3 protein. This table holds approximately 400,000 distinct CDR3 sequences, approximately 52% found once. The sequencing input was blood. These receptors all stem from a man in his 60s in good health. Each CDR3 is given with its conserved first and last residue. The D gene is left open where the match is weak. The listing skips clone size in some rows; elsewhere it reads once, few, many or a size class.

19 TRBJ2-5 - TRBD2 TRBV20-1 TGCAGTGCTAGTTTCGGCGCCGTAACCGGGACTAGCGTCTACAATGAGCAGTACTTC CSASFGAVTGTSVYNEQYF
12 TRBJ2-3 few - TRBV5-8 TGTGCCAGCACCTGGAGAGGAGATACGCAGTATTTT CASTWRGDTQYF
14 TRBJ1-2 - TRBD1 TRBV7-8 TGTGCCAGCAGACAAGGGACAGCAAACTATGGCTACACCTTC CASRQGTANYGYTF
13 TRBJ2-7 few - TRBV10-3 TGTGCCATCAGTGTGGGCACAACCTACGAGCAGTACTTC CAISVGTTYEQYF
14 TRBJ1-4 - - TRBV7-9 TGTGCCAGCAGCCCTCAGGTGCCAAATGAAAAACTGTTTTTT CASSPQVPNEKLFF
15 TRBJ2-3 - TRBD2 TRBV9 TGTGCCAGCAGCCCCGGGGGGGCGGTCACAGATACGCAGTATTTT CASSPGGAVTDTQYF
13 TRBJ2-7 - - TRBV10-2 TGCGCCAGCAGTGTGGTAGCAGCCTACGAGCAGTACTTC CASSVVAAYEQYF
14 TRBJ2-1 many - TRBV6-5 TGTGCCAGCAGTCCAGGACTTAATTACAATGAGCAGTTCTTC CASSPGLNYNEQFF
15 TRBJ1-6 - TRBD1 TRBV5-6 TGTGCCAGCAGATCCCGGACAGGGTATAATTCACCCCTCCACTTT CASRSRTGYNSPLHF
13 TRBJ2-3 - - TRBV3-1 TGTGCCAGCAGCCAAGATTGGCGCCTTACGCAGTATTTT CASSQDWRLTQYF
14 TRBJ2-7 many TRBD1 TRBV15 TGTGCCACCAGCAGAGCGGGACAGAATTACGAGCAGTACTTC CATSRAGQNYEQYF
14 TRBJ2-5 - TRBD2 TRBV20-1 TGCAGTGCTAGACGGCGGGAGGGCCAAGAGACCCAGTACTTC CSARRREGQETQYF
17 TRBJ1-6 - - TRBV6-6 TGTGCCAGCAGTTACCCCGGGAGGAGCTCCTATAATTCACCCCTCCACTTT CASSYPGRSSYNSPLHF
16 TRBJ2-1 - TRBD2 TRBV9 TGTGCCAGCAGCGTCACTAGCGGGGGTCACTACAATGAGCAGTTCTTC CASSVTSGGHYNEQFF
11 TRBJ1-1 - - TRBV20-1 TGCAGCCTGCAGATGAACACTGAAGCTTTCTTT CSLQMNTEAFF
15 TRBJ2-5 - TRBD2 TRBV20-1 TGCAGTGCTAGAGGTGCCAGCGGGAGGGCGGTGGAGCAGTACTTC CSARGASGRAVEQYF
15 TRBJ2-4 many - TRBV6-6 TGTGCCAGCGCCTCCGGTCAGCTAGCCAAAAACATTCAGTACTTC CASASGQLAKNIQYF
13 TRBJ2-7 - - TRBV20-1 TGCAGTGCTAGCCGGCCAGGGACCTACGAGCAGTACTTC CSASRPGTYEQYF
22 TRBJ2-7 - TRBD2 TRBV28 TGTGCCAGCAGTTTCAAGGGCCGCCCCGGGACTAGCGGGAGGGGGAACTCCTACGAGCAGTACTTC CASSFKGRPGTSGRGNSYEQYF
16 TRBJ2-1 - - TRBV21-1 TGTGCCAGCAGCAAAGCAGGACTAGCGGGCCAGAATGAGCAGTTCTTC CASSKAGLAGQNEQFF
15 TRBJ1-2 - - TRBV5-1 TGCGCCAGTCATTCGCCCGGGGCAGGGTCGTCCGGCTACACCTTC CASHSPGAGSSGYTF
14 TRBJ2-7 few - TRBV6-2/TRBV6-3 TGTGCCAGCATTCGGGACTTGAGCTCCTACGAGCAGTACTTC CASIRDLSSYEQYF
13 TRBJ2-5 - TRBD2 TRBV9 TGTGCCAGCAGCGGTAGCGGGGAGGAGACCCAGTACTTC CASSGSGEETQYF
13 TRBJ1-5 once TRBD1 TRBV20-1 TGCAGTGCTAGGGGACAGCCTAATCAGCCCCAGCATTTT CSARGQPNQPQHF
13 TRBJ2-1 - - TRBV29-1 TGCAGCGGCAGGGTTCAGATAAGGGATGAGCAGTTCTTC CSGRVQIRDEQFF
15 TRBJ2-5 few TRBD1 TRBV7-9 TGTGCCAGCATCCAAACACAGGGGGCAGGGGAGACCCAGTACTTC CASIQTQGAGETQYF
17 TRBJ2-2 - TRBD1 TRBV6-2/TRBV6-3 TGTGCCAGCAGTTACTCACCACAGGGGACGAACACCGGGGAGCTGTTTTTT CASSYSPQGTNTGELFF
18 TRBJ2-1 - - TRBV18 TGTGCCAGCTCACCACTACCCGGGACCACCAATCGTTACAATGAGCAGTTCTTC CASSPLPGTTNRYNEQFF
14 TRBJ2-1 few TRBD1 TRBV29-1 TGCAGCGTTGTTGGGACAGAGTTATACAATGAGCAGTTCTTC CSVVGTELYNEQFF
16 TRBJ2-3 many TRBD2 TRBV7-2 TGTGCCAGCAGCCCGACCGGGACTAGTCGCACAGATACGCAGTATTTT CASSPTGTSRTDTQYF
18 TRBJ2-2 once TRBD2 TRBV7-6 TGTGCCAGCAGCTTAGCGACTAGCGGGAGTTGGTTGGCCGGGGAGCTGTTTTTT CASSLATSGSWLAGELFF
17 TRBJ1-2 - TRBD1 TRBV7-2 TGTGCCAGCAGCTTAGTCCCTAGGACAGGGGGTAGCTATGGCTACACCTTC CASSLVPRTGGSYGYTF